Listed here are 26 T cell receptor beta chains from one sample, sequenced in a study of shared clonotypes between healthy human individuals. Using immunoSEQ multiplex PCR, the repertoire was profiled, and TCRdb retains in-frame clones only, with some absent. In the table there are about 2 million clones, 85% to 95% of which are singletons. The sequenced sample was naive CD4+ T cells sorted from blood. Subset specified: CD45RA+ positively selected. The receptors come from a man aged 18-30 years in good health.

This chain uses TRBV7-2 with TRBJ2-1, with 13 bases identical to TRBD2. From germline, CDR1 is SGHTA and CDR2 FQGNSA. This CDR3 has 14 amino acids. The ends lost 0 bases at V and 10 bases at J; junction bases unmatched: 0. Here the CDR3 reads CASSLALAGGEQFF. Written as DNA, the CDR3 is TGTGCCAGCAGCTTAGCACTAGCGGGGGGGGAGCAGTTCTTC.

The chain uses TRBV7-2 and TRBJ2-7, with 10 bases fitting TRBD1. Germline CDR1 is SGHTA and CDR2 is FQGNSA. The junction had 6 bases not matched to a gene; V was cut back by 6 bases and J by 1 base. This CDR3 has 15 amino acids. CDR3 sequence: CASRRQGAISYEQYF. The CDR3, as DNA: TGTGCCAGCAGACGACAGGGGGCAATATCCTACGAGCAGTACTTC.

The rearrangement joins TRBV6-1 to TRBJ1-1; a possible D gene is TRBD1 (6 bases). Trimming took 7 bases from V and 5 from J, leaving 14 bases between them. Germline V lookup: CDR1 MNHNS, CDR2 SASEGT. The CDR3 loop spans 13 amino acids. The CDR3 DNA sequence: TGTGCCAGCATACAAACAGGGCTTACTGAAGCTTTCTTT. It is translated as CASIQTGLTEAFF.

This rearrangement joins TRBV5-1 to TRBJ2-3, with D perhaps given as TRBD1 or TRBD2 (6 bases each). Trimming took 6 bases from V and 3 from J, leaving 14 bases between them. Germline CDR1 SGHRS, CDR2 YFSETQ. The CDR3 runs 14 residues. The CDR3 DNA reads as TGCGCCAGCAAGTCGGGGGCAGGGACAGATACGCAGTATTTT. Residues: CASKSGAGTDTQYF.

This clone appeared a single time. This may come from a read error, since a much larger clone is one base off. The chain links TRBV9 to TRBJ1-1; perhaps TRBD1 as D (5 bases). CDR3 length equals 17 residues. Germline-derived CDR1 and CDR2 are SGDLS and YYNGEE. The CDR3: CASSVVAGGQKNTEALF. Here the CDR3 DNA reads TGTGCCAGCAGCGTAGTAGCCGGGGGTCAGAAGAACACTGAAGCTTTATTT. Full variable domain (remainder filled in from reference TRBV9 and TRBJ1-1): DSGVTQTPKHLITATGQRVTLRCSPRSGDLSVYWYQQSLDQGLQFLIQYYNGEERAKGNILERFSAQQFPDLHSELNLSSLELGDSALYFCASSVVAGGQKNTEALFGQGTRLTVV.

This chain uses TRBV5-6 with TRBJ2-5; D gene uncertain. The germline V gene encodes CDR1 SGHDT and CDR2 YYEEEE. V was clipped by 0 bases and J by 7 bases, with 13 bases between them. The CDR3 is 14 residues long. The CDR3 bases are TGTGCCAGCAGCTTGGTCCCAGCCCTAGGGACCCAGTACTTC. Amino acids: CASSLVPALGTQYF.

To note about this clone: The same CDR3 arises from other DNA sequences in this sample as well. This sequence joins TRBV18 and TRBJ1-6; D ambiguous. The CDR3 is 16 amino acids. V gave up 0 bases and J gave up 0 bases, with 6 bases separating them. Germline loops: CDR1 KGHSH, CDR2 LQKENI. CDR3: CASSPPRSSYNSPLHF. The CDR3 nucleotides read TGTGCCAGCTCACCACCGCGGAGCTCCTATAATTCACCCCTCCACTTT.

The chain employs TRBV6-5 and TRBJ2-2; 7 bases line up with TRBD1. The length of the CDR3 is 15 residues. Trimming took 4 bases from V and 4 from J; bases not matched to a gene: 6. Germline lookup yields CDR1 MNHEY and CDR2 SVGAGI. The CDR3 DNA follows: TGTGCCAGCAGTTCAAGACAGGGCGGCACCGGGGAGCTGTTTTTT. Its protein is CASSSRQGGTGELFF.

The chain combines TRBV5-1 with TRBJ2-3, with D perhaps matching TRBD1 or TRBD2 (5 bases each). The CDR3 runs 14 residues. Germline V gene lookup returns CDR1 SGHRS and CDR2 YFSETQ. Trimming stripped 0 bases from V and 7 bases from J, with 12 bases between. The CDR3 loop is CASSLEGTSNTQYF. DNA for the CDR3: TGCGCCAGCAGCTTGGAGGGGACGTCAAATACGCAGTATTTT.

V usage is TRBV5-6 and J usage is TRBJ1-2; D unresolved. Trimming removed 2 bases at V and 2 bases at J, with 13 bases between. This CDR3 has 15 residues. CDR1 is SGHDT, CDR2 YYEEEE, per germline. The CDR3 sequence is CASSLIEQRNYGYTF. CDR3 DNA sequence: TGTGCCAGCAGCTTAATAGAACAGAGGAACTATGGCTACACCTTC.

The gene calls are TRBV6-6 and TRBJ1-1; 7 nucleotides align to TRBD1. The germline CDR1 and CDR2 sequences are MNHNY and SVGAGI (reference sequence). The CDR3 length is 15 residues. The V and J ends lost 4 bases and 6 bases, in that order; junction bases with no gene match: 11. In nucleotides, the CDR3 is TGTGCCAGCAGTTCCCCACAGGGGCTCCTTCCTGAAGCTTTCTTT. As protein: CASSSPQGLLPEAFF.

This clone was counted a single time. This rearrangement joins TRBV9 to TRBJ1-4, with D possibly matching TRBD1 (5 bases). Trimming removed 3 bases from V and 8 bases from J, with 11 bases in between. Germline CDR1 is SGDLS and CDR2 is YYNGEE. The CDR3 covers 13 residues. CDR3 DNA sequence: TGTGCCAGCAGCGAGAGGGGAGGAGAAAAACTGTTTTTT. Translation: CASSERGGEKLFF.

The chain couples TRBV27 to TRBJ1-1; D is uncertain. CDR3 length: 15 amino acids. Germline V gene data show CDR1 as MNHEY and CDR2 as SMNVEV (reference sequence). V was pared by 0 bases and J by 2 bases, with 10 bases between. CDR3 in amino acids: CASSLSSRPNTEAFF. The CDR3, as DNA: TGTGCCAGCAGTTTATCTAGCAGACCTAACACTGAAGCTTTCTTT.

The chain recombines TRBV6-5 with TRBJ1-1, with 7 nucleotides matching TRBD1. Germline CDR1 is MNHEY and CDR2 is SVGAGI. The CDR3 is made up of 15 amino acids. V was pared by 7 bases and J by 2 bases, with 10 bases of the junction left unmatched. The CDR3 loop reads CASTVDGTANTEAFF. In nucleotides, the CDR3 is TGTGCCAGCACCGTTGACGGGACAGCTAACACTGAAGCTTTCTTT.

The gene calls are TRBV27 and TRBJ2-7, with TRBD1 matching 8 bases. After removal of 1 base from V and 7 bases from J, the junction contained 6 bases not matched to a gene. Germline V gene data show CDR1 as MNHEY and CDR2 as SMNVEV (reference sequence). The CDR3 is made up of 14 amino acids. CDR3: CASSLWQGAREQYF. CDR3 in DNA: TGTGCCAGCAGTTTATGGCAGGGGGCGCGAGAGCAGTACTTC.

This sequence joins TRBV30 and TRBJ1-4, with 8 nucleotides matching TRBD1. Germline CDR1 is GTSNPN and CDR2 is SVGIG (reference sequence). V was clipped by 5 bases and J by 5 bases; unmatched bases: 4. The CDR3 contains 13 residues. CDR3 in DNA: TGTGCCTGGGGGGCAGGGGGCAATGAAAAACTGTTTTTT. As protein: CAWGAGGNEKLFF.

This sequence joins TRBV18 and TRBJ2-7; TRBD2 matches 7 bases. V gave up 2 bases and J gave up 0 bases; unmatched junction bases: 10. This CDR3 has 17 amino acids. Germline V CDR1 and CDR2: KGHSH, LQKENI. The CDR3 loop is CASSPSLAGDRSYEQYF. DNA for the CDR3: TGTGCCAGCTCACCAAGTCTCGCGGGGGACCGCTCCTACGAGCAGTACTTC.

This clone was counted once. V usage is TRBV6-1 and J usage is TRBJ2-4; D gene ambiguous. V lost 3 bases, J lost 0 bases, and 15 bases lay in between. CDR1 and CDR2 (germline): MNHNS, SASEGT. CDR3 length equals 17 residues. The CDR3 DNA follows: TGTGCCAGCAGTGATCCTGTCGTGGTCATAGCCAAAAACATTCAGTACTTC. Its translation: CASSDPVVVIAKNIQYF.

This sequence joins TRBV9 and TRBJ1-5, with a tentative D call TRBD1 (5 bases). The CDR3 length is 15 residues. Trimming stripped 4 bases from V and 3 bases from J, with 14 bases between. The germline CDR1 and CDR2 sequences are SGDLS and YYNGEE. CDR3 sequence: CASSPRGVDNQPQHF. The CDR3 coding sequence is TGTGCCAGCAGCCCCCGAGGGGTGGACAATCAGCCCCAGCATTTT.

V gene TRBV5-1 combines with J gene TRBJ1-2, with D unresolved. There are 12 residues in the CDR3. Trimming pared 3 bases from V and 4 bases from J, leaving 7 bases between. Per germline, CDR1 SGHRS and CDR2 YFSETQ. As DNA, the CDR3 is TGCGCCAGCAGCTCGGACTTCTATGGCTACACCTTC. Its protein is CASSSDFYGYTF.

The V gene is TRBV6-1, the J gene TRBJ2-7; TRBD1 aligns across 10 bases. From germline, CDR1 is MNHNS and CDR2 SASEGT. The trim removed 6 bases at V and 3 bases at J, leaving 5 bases unmatched. This CDR3 comprises 14 residues. CDR3 sequence reads: CASRGQGVFYEQYF. The CDR3 DNA reads TGTGCCAGCAGAGGACAGGGGGTATTCTACGAGCAGTACTTC.

The chain links TRBV6-1 to TRBJ1-6; D gene unclear. Trimming removed 3 bases from V and 0 bases from J, with 15 bases in between. Germline values: CDR1 MNHNS, CDR2 SASEGT. This CDR3 comprises 18 residues. CDR3 nucleotides: TGTGCCAGCAGTGATGGGCCCCCGGACCGCTCCTATAATTCACCCCTCCACTTT. It specifies CASSDGPPDRSYNSPLHF.

V is TRBV2 and J is TRBJ1-5; D remains unclear. V lost 2 bases, J lost 1 base, and 6 bases lay in between. Germline lookup yields CDR1 SNHLY and CDR2 FYNNEI. This CDR3 has 14 amino acids. The CDR3 DNA reads TGTGCCAGCAGTGAAAATAGGAGCAATCAGCCCCAGCATTTT. Protein: CASSENRSNQPQHF.

The chain has TRBV28 and TRBJ1-1, with D tentatively TRBD1 (6 bases). V lost 10 bases, J lost 1 base, and 10 bases lay in between. CDR1 and CDR2 (germline): MDHEN, SYDVKM. The CDR3 runs 12 residues. Here the CDR3 DNA reads TGTGCCATCAAACAGGGGAACACTGAAGCTTTCTTT. It is translated as CAIKQGNTEAFF.

About this clone: Other DNA variants within this sample encode the same CDR3. The chain couples TRBV6-5 to TRBJ2-7, with 7 bases lining up with TRBD1. The germline gives CDR1 MNHEY, CDR2 SVGAGI. The CDR3 extends over 13 amino acids. V shed 9 bases, J shed 3 bases, and the junction held 8 bases outside the gene matches. The CDR3 region is CASSRGQFYEQYF. CDR3 sequence (DNA): TGTGCCAGTTCGAGGGGGCAATTCTACGAGCAGTACTTC.

The J gene is TRBJ2-1, the V gene TRBV7-6; perhaps D is TRBD1 or TRBD2 (6 bases each). The germline V gene has CDR1 SGHVS and CDR2 FNYEAQ. CDR3 length equals 16 residues. With 5 bases removed from V and 0 bases from J, the gap between germline ends came to 14 bases. The CDR3 loop is CASSQSRGRSYNEQFF. CDR3 nucleotides: TGTGCCAGCAGCCAGTCCCGGGGGCGCTCCTACAATGAGCAGTTCTTC. Filled out from reference TRBV7-6 and TRBJ2-1, the complete variable domain reads GAGVSQSPRYKVTKRGQDVALRCDPISGHVSLYWYRQALGQGPEFLTYFNYEAQQDKSGLPNDRFSAERPEGSISTLTIQRTEQRDSAMYRCASSQSRGRSYNEQFFGPGTRLTVL.